This TCR beta chain was identified in a study of T cell responses to AZD1222 COVID-19 vaccine (dated by TCRdb to about 2021). With regard to the full study: AZD1222 recipients whose second dose came at about 4 weeks and those whose second dose came at about 12 weeks were combined into one group, since spike-specific TCR depth and breadth did not differ between the two schedules. TCR sequencing covered about 230 trial participants: roughly 200 given two doses of AZD1222 and 26 given two doses of MenACWY control vaccine. Enrollment into the trials was organized by age into subgroups of 18-55, 56-69 and 70-plus years, and those subgroups contained roughly 140, 27 and 60 TCR-sequenced participants, respectively.

The CDR3 regions of human TCRbeta chains were analyzed by immunosequencing. Per the authors' processing: Repertoire TCRs were checked for matches against a reference library of SARS-CoV-2-specific TCRs that had been generated using the MIRA antigen-specificity platform. Breadth was defined as the fraction of unique TCRs that were SARS-CoV-2-associated. Depth was defined as the fraction of total T cells that were SARS-CoV-2-associated. Each spike-specific TCR was assigned to its reactive spike region and to a CD4 or CD8 class using the MIRA data. Log10-transformed breadth and depth values were compared by one-way ANOVA with Sidak's multiple comparisons tests. TCRdb took this table from immuneACCESS and kept in-frame rearrangements with V and J called. Such tables lack part of the clones; where checked against another copy, unresolved V genes explain under half of the gap, and the rest is unexplained. V and J calls plus clone size are reproduced from that table; the DNA served to infer D and trimming. The sample yields 95,000 to 150,000 clones; roughly 89% were counted once. The ten largest clones represent less than 6.5% of the sample.

Clipping removes 2 bases from V and 3 bases from J, with 2 as the unmatched junction base count. The germline V gene specifies SGHRS as CDR1 and YFSETQ as CDR2. The CDR3 measures 13 amino acids from cysteine to phenylalanine. This entry keeps only the CDR3 DNA: 39 bases, framed from base 1. Points the paper makes about the study in general: Vaccine-associated CD4 TCRs spanned the whole spike protein, with dominant responses in regions 160-218 and 743-854. Nearly half of unique spike-specific TCRs reportedly recognized epitopes outside regions mutated in the B.1.351 and B.1.1.7 variants. No day 14 peak-response samples were available, so repertoires were characterized only after the peak T cell response. Most participants were white British and females outnumbered males, and the authors suggested that clonal diversity may have been underestimated. After two AZD1222 doses, both the breadth and the depth of spike-specific TCRs were significantly higher than at day 0 and than in MenACWY recipients. In the small 56-69-year group, the increase in depth fell short of significance, most likely because of low power. Conclusions about previously exposed vaccinees are limited, since just five or six AZD1222 recipients were seropositive for SARS-CoV-2 at baseline.

This clone is a singleton in its sample. Its antigen remains unidentified. Qualities for individual bases were not recorded, and no much larger clone is one base off. The sample's time point label is to be understood as: baseline before first vaccination. Samples from vaccinated people were obtained from the UK trials COV001 and COV002, which included a single-blind randomized controlled phase 2/3 trial of AZD1222 (ChAdOx1 nCoV-19) in healthy adults. Trial participant PBMC samples were collected at day 0 and day 28 after the second dose for TCRbeta chain sequencing. This TCR derives from an adult in good health. The sequence joins TRBV5-1 to TRBJ2-7; 7 central bases correspond to TRBD1. This specimen consisted of peripheral blood, obtained on day 0 of AZD1222 vaccination. The CDR3 is CASSLDRVYEQYF. The DNA reads as follows: TGCGCCAGCAGCTTAGACAGGGTCTACGAGCAGTACTTC.